Below, 11 T cell receptor beta chains from the same sample are listed, as sequenced in a study of shared T cell receptors in the human thymus. Generated by immunoSEQ multiplex PCR, the TCRdb table keeps only in-frame clones and is missing some. The data hold about 660,000 clones, with over 75% observed a single time. Separately, the same data were catalogued under a study of human thymus T cells.

Sequenced input: thymocytes. These receptor sequences come from a boy in the first two years of life with a congenital heart defect.

The chain uses TRBV6-5 and TRBJ1-2, with TRBD1 identical over 9 bases. V dropped 5 bases and J dropped 5; count of bases not matched to a gene: 3. This CDR3 comprises 13 residues. Germline V gene sequence: CDR1 MNHEY, CDR2 SVGAGI. The DNA of the CDR3 is TGTGCCAGCAGTACCGGACAGGGGTATGGCTACACCTTC. This encodes CASSTGQGYGYTF.

This clone was detected only once. This chain connects TRBV7-2 to TRBJ2-7; D is possibly TRBD1 (6 bases). CDR1 SGHTA and CDR2 FQGNSA come from the germline V gene. With 5 bases removed from V and 2 bases from J, the gap between germline ends came to 16 bases. CDR3 length: 15 amino acids. The CDR3 nucleotides read TGTGCCAGCAGCCCAATGGGGACACACACCTACGAGCAGTACTTC. Translating gives CASSPMGTHTYEQYF.

The gene calls are TRBV25-1 and TRBJ2-1; D perhaps matches TRBD2 (6 bases). Trimming cost V 6 bases and J 1 base, with 13 bases left between them. The CDR3 is 15 amino acids. Germline V lookup: CDR1 MGHDK, CDR2 SYGVNS. DNA for the CDR3: TGTGCCAGCAGAGGAGGGGCAGCTTCCTACAATGAGCAGTTCTTC. It yields the protein CASRGGAASYNEQFF.

The chain employs TRBV2 and TRBJ2-2; D not resolved. This CDR3 comprises 13 residues. The germline CDR1 and CDR2 sequences are SNHLY and FYNNEI. V was trimmed by 3 bases and J by 9 bases, leaving 11 bases between them. CDR3 nucleotides: TGTGCCAGCAGTGACCCGGGTGGCCGGGAGCTGTTTTTT. It yields the protein CASSDPGGRELFF. The full variable domain, rest sourced from reference TRBV2 and TRBJ2-2, is EPEVTQTPSHQVTQMGQEVILRCVPISNHLYFYWYRQILGQKVEFLVSFYNNEISEKSEIFDDQFSVERPDGSNFTLKIRSTKLEDSAMYFCASSDPGGRELFFGEGSRLTVL.

The rearrangement links TRBV4-1 to TRBJ2-7, with 12 bases aligning to TRBD2. In germline, CDR1 is MGHRA, CDR2 YSYEKL. CDR3 size: 16 residues. J gave up 6 bases and V 0 bases, and 6 bases lay outside the gene matches. The CDR3 nucleotides read TGCGCCAGCAGCCAAGAGCTAGCGGGAGGGCCCGGCGAGCAGTACTTC. Translation gives CASSQELAGGPGEQYF.

V is TRBV7-2 and J is TRBJ2-2; 16 bases map to TRBD2. The length of the CDR3 is 17 residues. In germline, CDR1 is SGHTA, CDR2 FQGNSA. V lost 7 bases and J lost 6; bases outside the gene matches: 8. This CDR3 is CASTGGLAGGPPGELFF. DNA for the CDR3: TGTGCCAGCACCGGGGGACTAGCGGGAGGGCCTCCCGGGGAGCTGTTTTTT.

The V gene is TRBV28, the J gene TRBJ2-7; D uncertain. Germline assignment: CDR1 MDHEN and CDR2 SYDVKM. V was clipped by 3 bases and J by 3 bases, with 21 bases between them. This CDR3 is 17 amino acids long. The CDR3 region has the DNA TGTGCCAGCAGTTTCTCCCTCTTGGGCCCTCAGAACTACGAGCAGTACTTC. It translates to CASSFSLLGPQNYEQYF.

This clone was observed a few times. The chain links TRBV5-1 to TRBJ2-7; TRBD1 agrees at 8 bases. The CDR3 totals 15 residues. The germline gives CDR1 SGHRS, CDR2 YFSETQ. Losses at the gene ends were 2 bases for V and 3 bases for J; bases not matched to a gene: 7. The CDR3 loop is CASSLYPTGDYEQYF. The CDR3 DNA sequence: TGCGCCAGCAGCTTATACCCGACAGGGGACTACGAGCAGTACTTC.

V gene TRBV13 combines with J gene TRBJ2-1, with 11 bases matching TRBD1. The CDR3 runs 14 residues. CDR1 and CDR2 (germline): PRHDT, FYEKMQ (reference sequence). V dropped 4 bases and J dropped 7; count of bases not matched to a gene: 3. The DNA of the CDR3 is TGTGCCAGCAGCTCGGGGGACAGGGGGAATGAGCAGTTCTTC. This sequence encodes CASSSGDRGNEQFF.

This clone was found a few times. The chain joins TRBV18 to TRBJ2-3; 9 positions agree with TRBD1. CDR3 length: 16 residues. Germline V gene sequence: CDR1 KGHSH, CDR2 LQKENI. With V trimmed by 2 bases and J by 3 bases, 6 bases remained unmatched. CDR3 amino acids: CASSPNGDRETDTQYF. CDR3 coding DNA: TGTGCCAGCTCACCAAATGGGGACAGGGAAACAGATACGCAGTATTTT.

This sequence joins TRBV5-6 and TRBJ2-3; 8 bases line up with TRBD2. Germline V CDR1 and CDR2: SGHDT, YYEEEE. The V gene end was trimmed by 3 bases and the J gene end by 2 bases; junction bases not matched to a gene: 2. There are 14 residues in the CDR3. The CDR3, as DNA: TGTGCCAGCAGCTCTAGCGGGCCCACAGATACGCAGTATTTT. It specifies CASSSSGPTDTQYF.